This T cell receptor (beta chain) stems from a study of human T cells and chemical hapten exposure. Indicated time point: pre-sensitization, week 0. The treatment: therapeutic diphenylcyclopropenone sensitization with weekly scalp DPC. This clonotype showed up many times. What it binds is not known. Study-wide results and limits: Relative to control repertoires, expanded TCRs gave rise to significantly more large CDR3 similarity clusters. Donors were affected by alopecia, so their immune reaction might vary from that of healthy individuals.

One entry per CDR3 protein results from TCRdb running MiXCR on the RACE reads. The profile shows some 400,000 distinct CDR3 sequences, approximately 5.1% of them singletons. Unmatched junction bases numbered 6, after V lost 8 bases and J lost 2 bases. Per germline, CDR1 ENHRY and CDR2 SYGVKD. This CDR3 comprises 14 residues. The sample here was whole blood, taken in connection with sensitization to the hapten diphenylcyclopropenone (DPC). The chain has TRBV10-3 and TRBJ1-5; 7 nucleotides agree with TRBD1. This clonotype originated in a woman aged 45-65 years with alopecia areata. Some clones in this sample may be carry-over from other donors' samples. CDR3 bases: TGTGCCATCCAAGACGGGACAGGCAATCAGCCCCAGCATTTT. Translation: CAIQDGTGNQPQHF.